Listed below are T cell receptor beta chains from one sample, sequenced in a study of T cells expressing NK-cell markers. TCRdb re-called the 5' RACE reads, yielding one record per CDR3 amino acid sequence without DNA. This sample's table reports some 150,000 distinct CDR3 sequences. Sequenced input: blood T cells: a sorted CD56 or NKG2C T cell subset, CD4+ or CD8+ T cells, or bulk PBMC T cells (not recorded which). Receptor source: a man aged 18 to 29 in good health. Each CDR3 is given with its conserved first and last residue.

v_gene	j_gene	CDR3aa
TRBV12-3/TRBV12-4	TRBJ1-2	CASTTVYREGHPTNYGYTF
TRBV28	TRBJ2-7	CATRTVESYEQYF
TRBV12-3/TRBV12-4	TRBJ2-5	CASGFRGRGQETQYF
TRBV6-5	TRBJ2-5	CASRGLAGGWDQETQYF
TRBV27	TRBJ1-6	CASSWDKLGRSPLHF
TRBV30	TRBJ2-1	CASDPSSYNEQFF
TRBV27	TRBJ2-3	CASSPGGTSTDTQYF
TRBV11-2	TRBJ2-5	CASSLTVQETQYF
TRBV5-4	TRBJ2-3	CASSLGRGQADTQYF
TRBV12-3/TRBV12-4	TRBJ2-5	CASSPGTGGNLKQETQYF
TRBV7-6	TRBJ1-5	CASSLRFAADLNQPQHF
TRBV12-3/TRBV12-4	TRBJ2-2	CASTIGLAGDLPTGELFF
TRBV10-3	TRBJ2-1	CAMLVFGTSGNNEQFF
TRBV19	TRBJ2-7	CASSSGANEQYF
TRBV12-3/TRBV12-4	TRBJ1-5	CASSQLGLGYQPQHF
TRBV27	TRBJ1-5	CASSFRGPAQPQHF
TRBV29-1	TRBJ2-2	CSVVSNTGELVF
TRBV10-2	TRBJ1-1	CASIGFRTGDTEAFF
TRBV28	TRBJ2-6	CASSFHPGGEPGANVLTF
TRBV7-9	TRBJ2-1	CASSPRQGARYNEQFF
TRBV20-1	TRBJ2-7	CSASGLAGRLYEQYF
TRBV7-2	TRBJ2-7	CASSSDWDPIYEQYF
TRBV11-2	TRBJ2-6	CASSFVTALTHSGANVLTF
TRBV18	TRBJ2-5	CASSPFGPRETQYF
TRBV24-1	TRBJ2-1	CATSWGTGEQFF
TRBV6-5	TRBJ2-1	CASSYAANLVDEQFF
TRBV30	TRBJ2-1	CAAGTNYNEQFF
TRBV12-5	TRBJ2-2	CASGFILPGQGAPDTGELFF
TRBV3-1	TRBJ1-1	CASSQTVNRLYTEAFF
TRBV6-5	TRBJ1-5	CASSYSGTPYSNQPQHF
TRBV7-8	TRBJ2-3	CASSSEAGAGDTQYF